This T cell receptor beta chain stems from a study of blood T cell repertoires in COVID-19. For the study at large: Samples came from the United States, Italy and Spain, spanning acute and convalescent COVID-19. PBMCs, B-cell-depleted T cells, or T cells were the source of the cDNA or gDNA that made up the material.

V was pared by 6 bases and J by 5 bases, with 17 bases of the junction left unmatched. The CDR3 has 18 residues. Germline V gene lookup returns CDR1 SEHNR and CDR2 FQNEAQ (reference sequence). Original methodology: By means of reference gene primer amplification, nucleated cell counts were estimated. The data were produced by immunoSEQ multiplex PCR, yet TCRdb's version contains in-frame clones alone and is incomplete. V and J calls plus clone size are reproduced from that table; the DNA served to infer D and trimming. Altogether tens of thousands of clones are present, 76% being singletons, with the ten largest covering 40% to 60%.

Sequencing was carried out using peripheral blood. The J gene is TRBJ2-7, the V gene TRBV7-9; 12 bases align to TRBD1. The source of this sequence is a woman older than 75 with acute or convalescent COVID-19. CDR3 amino acids: CASSPRGQGARSTHEQYF. CDR3 DNA sequence: TGTGCCAGCAGTCCCAGGGGACAGGGGGCGCGATCAACCCACGAGCAGTACTTC.